One and the same sample provided the 30 T cell receptor beta chains below, sequenced in a study of beta chain features in type 1 diabetes. cDNA synthesis used the whole RNA isolate, giving expressed TCRB sequences. Profiled with immunoSEQ multiplex PCR; TCRdb holds only in-frame clones, not every one. The sample has about 200,000 clones, roughly a tenth seen once. Sequenced: central memory CD4+ T cells from blood. The receptor source for this set is a man aged 18 to 30 in good health.

V gene TRBV9 combines with J gene TRBJ2-2; the D gene is possibly TRBD1 (5 bases). V was clipped by 0 bases and J by 3 bases, with 18 bases between them. From germline, CDR1 is SGDLS and CDR2 YYNGEE. The CDR3 runs 18 residues. The CDR3 reads CASSVGGRAHFDTGELFF. The DNA for the CDR3 is TGTGCCAGCAGCGTAGGAGGCAGGGCACATTTTGACACCGGGGAGCTGTTTTTT.

This clone has only a few counts. This sequence joins TRBV6-6 and TRBJ2-3; D unclear. V was pared by 1 base and J by 3 bases, with 8 bases between. CDR1 and CDR2 (germline): MNHNY, SVGAGI (reference sequence). The CDR3 sequence is 14 residues long. The CDR3 nucleotides read TGTGCCAGCAGTTACTGGCCGGCGACAGATACGCAGTATTTT. Its translation is CASSYWPATDTQYF.

The V gene is TRBV5-1, the J gene TRBJ2-3; 9 positions match TRBD2. V shed 3 bases and J 6 bases; nucleotides not matched to a gene: 8. The CDR3 runs 15 residues. Germline CDR1 and CDR2: SGHRS and YFSETQ. The CDR3 sequence is CASSSEAGGDDTQYF. The CDR3 DNA is TGCGCCAGCAGCTCCGAAGCGGGAGGAGACGATACGCAGTATTTT.

The chain combines TRBV9 with TRBJ2-5; maybe TRBD2 (5 bases). CDR1 and CDR2 from the germline V gene are SGDLS and YYNGEE. This CDR3 is built from 15 residues. Trimming pared 0 bases from V and 3 bases from J, leaving 12 bases between. The CDR3 DNA is TGTGCCAGCAGCGTAGAGGGAGTTGTCGAAGAGACCCAGTACTTC. Its translation is CASSVEGVVEETQYF.

The genes are TRBV7-2 and TRBJ2-3; D perhaps matches TRBD2 (6 bases). The CDR3 consists of 15 residues. Germline-derived CDR1 and CDR2 are SGHTA and FQGNSA. Trimming pared 3 bases from V and 5 bases from J, leaving 15 bases between. This chain's CDR3 is CASSFPTGGIDTQYF. The CDR3 DNA sequence: TGTGCCAGCAGCTTCCCGACCGGAGGGATAGATACGCAGTATTTT.

This sequence joins TRBV10-3 and TRBJ1-2; D ambiguous. The CDR3 is made up of 14 amino acids. The V gene lost 4 bases and the J gene lost 6 bases, with 15 bases spanning the gap. CDR1 ENHRY and CDR2 SYGVKD come from the germline V gene. CDR3 DNA sequence: TGTGCCATCAGTGTGAAGTCGGGGTCGGATGGCTACACCTTC. Protein product: CAISVKSGSDGYTF.

The chain employs TRBV15 and TRBJ2-3, with 8 positions matching TRBD2. Trimming at V came to 0 bases and at J to 2 bases, leaving 13 bases not matched to a gene. The CDR3 runs to 19 residues. Germline V gene sequence: CDR1 LNHNV, CDR2 YYDKDF (reference sequence). The CDR3 nucleotides read TGTGCCACCAGCAGAGATTTGGGAACTAGCGGAAAATACACAGATACGCAGTATTTT. It encodes CATSRDLGTSGKYTDTQYF.

A few counts support this clone. V is TRBV14 and J is TRBJ1-2; maybe TRBD1 (5 bases). The V gene's germline CDR1 is SGHDN and CDR2 FVKESK. CDR3 size: 15 residues. The V end was cut by 4 bases, the J end by 8 bases, with 20 bases between. DNA for the CDR3: TGTGCCAGCAGCCCTAGAGGATCGGGGCCGTACGGCTACACCTTC. Encoded protein: CASSPRGSGPYGYTF.

This clone turned up a few times. V gene TRBV7-2 combines with J gene TRBJ1-1; possible D gene TRBD1, 5 bases. Trimming removed 1 base from V and 3 bases from J, with 9 bases in between. CDR3 length equals 14 residues. Germline-derived CDR1 and CDR2 are SGHTA and FQGNSA. In DNA, the CDR3 is TGTGCCAGCAGCTTAGATGCAGGGTACACTGAAGCTTTCTTT. Translating it yields CASSLDAGYTEAFF.

This clone was seen only a few times. V usage is TRBV18 and J usage is TRBJ2-7, with TRBD1 identical over 8 bases. With 3 bases clipped from V and 7 bases from J, the junction kept 8 bases outside the gene matches. Germline CDR1 and CDR2: KGHSH and LQKENI. The CDR3 sequence is 14 residues long. The CDR3 sequence is CASSPRQGHWEQYF. Here the CDR3 DNA reads TGTGCCAGCTCACCCCGACAGGGGCACTGGGAGCAGTACTTC. The entire variable domain, with the rest obtained from reference TRBV18 and TRBJ2-7, is as follows: NAGVMQNPRHLVRRRGQEARLRCSPMKGHSHVYWYRQLPEEGLKFMVYLQKENIIDESGMPKERFSAEFPKEGPSILRIQQVVRGDSAAYFCASSPRQGHWEQYFGPGTRLTVT.

There are a few counts of this clone. The gene calls are TRBV11-2 and TRBJ2-1; D remains unclear. CDR3 size: 15 residues. Germline V gene sequence: CDR1 SGHAT, CDR2 FQNNGV. V shed 5 bases and J shed 1 base, with 12 bases lying between them. Here the CDR3 reads CASSRITKSYNEQFF. The CDR3 DNA is TGTGCCAGCAGCCGCATTACAAAGTCCTACAATGAGCAGTTCTTC.

The chain recombines TRBV7-8 with TRBJ2-1; a weak D match, TRBD1 (7 bases). The CDR3 consists of 15 residues. Germline loops: CDR1 SGHVS, CDR2 FQNEAQ. V lost 4 bases and J lost 9, with 19 bases in between. The CDR3 sequence is CASSSGGTGLGEQFF. The CDR3 DNA reads TGTGCCAGCAGCTCAGGGGGGACTGGTTTGGGTGAGCAGTTCTTC.

The table lists this clone with a few counts. V gene TRBV5-8 combines with J gene TRBJ1-2; D unclear. Trimming cost V 1 base and J 2 bases, with 3 bases left between them. This CDR3 has 12 residues. Per the germline V gene, CDR1 is SGHTS and CDR2 is YDEGEE. CDR3 DNA: TGTGCCAGCAGCTTGAGAAACTATGGCTACACCTTC. Protein: CASSLRNYGYTF.

The chain couples TRBV18 to TRBJ2-3, with D tentatively TRBD1 (6 bases). Germline V gene lookup returns CDR1 KGHSH and CDR2 LQKENI. CDR3 length equals 15 residues. The ends were cut back, 0 bases at V and 3 bases at J, with 10 bases in the middle. CDR3 coding DNA: TGTGCCAGCTCACCACCGGACAGAGGAACAGATACGCAGTATTTT. Translating gives CASSPPDRGTDTQYF.

This clone was seen a few times. The rearrangement uses TRBV6-5 and TRBJ2-5; D is uncertain. The CDR3 totals 12 residues. Germline CDR1 reads MNHEY; CDR2 reads SVGAGI. The ends were cut back, 4 bases at V and 7 bases at J, with 10 bases in the middle. DNA of the CDR3: TGTGCCAGCAGTTCCTCCGGGCCGACCCAGTACTTC. This sequence encodes CASSSSGPTQYF.

This clone was counted a few times. CDR3 nucleotides: TGTGCCAGCAGTCTTAGGCGGGAGGGACATGAGCAGTTCTTC. Encoded protein: CASSLRREGHEQFF. V and J are TRBV28 and TRBJ2-1; 9 bases agree with TRBD2. This CDR3 comprises 14 residues. Germline CDR1 is MDHEN and CDR2 is SYDVKM. The ends lost 5 bases at V and 8 bases at J; junction bases unmatched: 7.

This clone was counted a few times. The chain is built from TRBV9 and TRBJ2-5, with TRBD2 as a possible D gene (5 bases). The germline V gene encodes CDR1 SGDLS and CDR2 YYNGEE. Trimming shortened V by 0 bases and J by 1 base, and 13 bases separated the two germline ends. This CDR3 is built from 16 residues. Here the CDR3 DNA reads TGTGCCAGCAGCGTAGGATTCGGGGTATCCCAAGAGACCCAGTACTTC. Protein sequence: CASSVGFGVSQETQYF. Drawing the rest from reference TRBV9 and TRBJ2-5, the complete variable domain is DSGVTQTPKHLITATGQRVTLRCSPRSGDLSVYWYQQSLDQGLQFLIQYYNGEERAKGNILERFSAQQFPDLHSELNLSSLELGDSALYFCASSVGFGVSQETQYFGPGTRLLVL.

V and J are TRBV5-4 and TRBJ2-5, with 7 bases lining up with TRBD1. This CDR3 has 15 amino acids. Germline trimming cut 4 bases from V and 5 bases from J; bases unmatched to any gene: 11. The germline V gene has CDR1 SGHNT and CDR2 YYREEE (reference sequence). CDR3 in DNA: TGTGCCAGCAGCCGCGTGGGACAGCGACGGGAGACCCAGTACTTC. It encodes CASSRVGQRRETQYF.

V and J are TRBV14 and TRBJ2-7, with TRBD2 identical over 10 bases. The CDR3 is 15 amino acids. V was clipped by 1 base and J by 3 bases; unmatched bases: 3. CDR1 SGHDN and CDR2 FVKESK come from the germline V gene. DNA of the CDR3: TGTGCCAGCAGCCAAGGACTAGCGGGCCTCTACGAGCAGTACTTC. This gives the protein CASSQGLAGLYEQYF.

In its sample, this clone was seen a few times. The rearrangement uses TRBV2 and TRBJ1-1, with a possible D match to TRBD1 (6 bases). The CDR3 is 16 residues long. CDR1 SNHLY and CDR2 FYNNEI come from the germline V gene. The germline V and J ends were trimmed by 2 bases and 4 bases, with 17 bases remaining between them. In DNA, the CDR3 is TGTGCCAGCAGTGAAACACGGACAGCAGTTCGCACTGAAGCTTTCTTT. Translating gives CASSETRTAVRTEAFF.

This clone was picked up a small number of times. This chain's CDR3 is CSVEDRDRGHGYTF. CDR3 bases: TGCAGCGTTGAAGATCGGGACAGGGGCCATGGCTACACCTTC. The chain carries TRBV29-1 and TRBJ1-2; the match to TRBD1 covers 10 bases. J lost 6 bases, V lost 0 bases, and 4 bases had no gene match. Germline values: CDR1 SQVTM, CDR2 ANQGSEA. The CDR3 is made up of 14 amino acids. Using reference TRBV29-1 and TRBJ1-2 for the parts outside the CDR3, the full variable domain is SAVISQKPSRDICQRGTSLTIQCQVDSQVTMMFWYRQQPGQSLTLIATANQGSEATYESGFVIDKFPISRPNLTFSTLTVSNMSPEDSSIYLCSVEDRDRGHGYTFGSGTRLTVV.

This clone has a count of ten or more. This chain joins TRBV29-1 and TRBJ2-3; no clear D gene. The CDR3 consists of 14 residues. V lost 7 bases and J 0 bases, leaving 14 bases between the germline ends. CDR1 and CDR2 from the germline V gene are SQVTM and ANQGSEA. The CDR3 nucleotides read TGCAGCGCAAATTTAGGGATCAGCACAGATACGCAGTATTTT. It yields the protein CSANLGISTDTQYF.

The chain joins TRBV5-1 to TRBJ1-2; 10 nucleotides match TRBD1. Losses at the gene ends were 4 bases for V and 3 bases for J; bases not matched to a gene: 3. The CDR3 is 14 amino acids. Germline V gives CDR1 SGHRS, CDR2 YFSETQ. The CDR3 sequence is CASSPGTGDYGYTF. The CDR3, as DNA: TGCGCCAGCAGCCCCGGGACAGGGGACTATGGCTACACCTTC.

The rearrangement joins TRBV30 to TRBJ2-5; D is unresolved. The DNA end is more similar to TRBJ2-7, so the J call may be wrong. This CDR3 contains 13 residues. Germline-derived CDR1 and CDR2 are GTSNPN and SVGIG (reference sequence). CDR3 in amino acids: CAWSDGASYEQYF. In nucleotides, the CDR3 is TGTGCCTGGAGTGATGGTGCCTCCTACGAGCAGTACTTC.

This clone was seen a few times. The J gene is TRBJ1-5, the V gene TRBV30; D is unresolved. The length of the CDR3 is 12 residues. Trimming removed 0 bases from V and 9 bases from J, with 9 bases in between. The germline CDR1 and CDR2 sequences are GTSNPN and SVGIG (reference sequence). The CDR3 DNA reads TGTGCCTGGAGTGTACGGGTCGGGCCCCAGCATTTT. Translation: CAWSVRVGPQHF.

V gene TRBV29-1 combines with J gene TRBJ1-1; D possibly corresponds to TRBD1 (6 bases). This CDR3 spans 12 amino acids. Looked up from germline, CDR1 is SQVTM and CDR2 is ANQGSEA. V dropped 6 bases and J dropped 5 bases, with 13 bases sitting between them. The CDR3 loop reads CSVDRKGTEAFF. DNA for the CDR3: TGCAGCGTCGACAGGAAGGGTACTGAAGCTTTCTTT.

The sample holds a few counts of this clone. The chain links TRBV30 to TRBJ2-1, with 7 bases fitting TRBD2. The CDR3 sequence is 13 residues long. V dropped 1 base and J dropped 5; count of bases not matched to a gene: 2. CDR1 is GTSNPN, CDR2 SVGIG, per germline (reference sequence). CDR3 sequence reads: CAWSGSGDNEQFF. CDR3 in DNA: TGTGCCTGGAGTGGGAGCGGGGACAATGAGCAGTTCTTC.

The CDR3 here is CASSQGAGTTQYF. The CDR3 DNA follows: TGCGCCAGCAGCCAAGGAGCGGGTACTACGCAGTATTTT. V usage is TRBV4-3 and J usage is TRBJ2-3, with a weak D call TRBD2 (6 bases). Trimming left V 1 base short and J 8 bases short, with 10 bases between. The CDR3 is 13 amino acids. Germline V lookup: CDR1 LGHNA, CDR2 YSLEER.

This clone has only a few counts. The V and J genes are TRBV29-1 and TRBJ2-1, with 14 bases matching TRBD2. This CDR3 comprises 15 residues. The ends lost 6 bases at V and 5 bases at J; junction bases unmatched: 6. In germline, CDR1 is SQVTM, CDR2 ANQGSEA. The CDR3 loop reads CSVRGTSGSNNEQFF. DNA of the CDR3: TGCAGCGTGAGAGGGACTAGCGGGAGTAACAATGAGCAGTTCTTC.

This clone showed up just a few times. J is TRBJ2-3 and V is TRBV30; tentatively, D is TRBD1 (6 bases). V lost 5 bases to trimming and J lost 0 bases, with 15 bases between them. Germline assignment: CDR1 GTSNPN and CDR2 SVGIG (reference sequence). This CDR3 has 15 amino acids. This CDR3 reads CAWGGGDWSTDTQYF. CDR3 nucleotide sequence: TGTGCCTGGGGGGGCGGAGACTGGAGCACAGATACGCAGTATTTT.